The entry below describes one T cell receptor beta chain. This specimen comes from a study of blood T cell repertoires in COVID-19. About the research overall: Acute-phase and convalescent COVID-19 samples originated in the United States, Italy and Spain.

Profiled with immunoSEQ multiplex PCR; TCRdb holds only in-frame clones, not every one. The table records roughly 97,000 clones, 70% to 85% of them present only once. The CDR3 has 14 residues. The germline V gene has CDR1 SGHVS and CDR2 FQNEAQ. V dropped 2 bases and J dropped 4; count of bases not matched to a gene: 3. The chain joins TRBV7-8 to TRBJ2-7, with 9 bases identical to TRBD1. Sequenced input: peripheral blood. This TCR came from a man aged 65 to 85 with acute or convalescent COVID-19. The CDR3 loop is CASSLWDRVYEQYF. The DNA of the CDR3 is TGTGCCAGCAGCTTATGGGACAGGGTTTACGAGCAGTACTTC.